This T cell receptor beta chain was obtained from a study of T cells in severe cutaneous drug reactions. The patients sequenced had a carbamazepine-induced Stevens-Johnson syndrome or toxic epidermal necrolysis reaction. TCR subtype-specific primers in iRepertoire multiplex PCR prepared libraries for bulk and single-cell sequencing. No DNA is given; TCRdb re-called the multiplex PCR reads and lists each CDR3 protein once. This table lists just over 20,000 distinct CDR3 sequences. The specimen sequenced was PBMCs. This sequence originates from a human donor with toxic epidermal necrolysis, a severe cutaneous drug reaction.

CDR3 loop: CASSLAPGQGYEQYF. The chain joins TRBV5-1 to TRBJ2-7; TCRdb reports TRBD1, a call that lacks DNA to check it against. The germline CDR1 and CDR2 sequences are SGHRS and YFSETQ. This CDR3 comprises 15 residues.